This T cell receptor (beta chain) is drawn from a study of blood T cell repertoires in COVID-19. The overall study: The United States, Italy and Spain supplied acute and convalescent COVID-19 samples. PBMCs, B-cell-depleted T cells, or T cells provided the cDNA or gDNA that made up the material.

The method was immunoSEQ multiplex PCR; TCRdb's version includes in-frame clones alone and lacks a portion of them. The sample has tens of thousands of clones, 81% seen once. Trimming cost V 5 bases and J 4 bases, with 11 bases left between them. Germline-derived CDR1 and CDR2 are SGHAT and FQDESV (reference sequence). This CDR3 region has 13 residues. This clone has a single count. The TCR comes from a man at least 80 years old with acute or convalescent COVID-19. The sample taken for sequencing was peripheral blood. The V call is TRBV11-1, the J call TRBJ1-1; tentatively, D is TRBD1 (6 bases). The CDR3 DNA reads as TGTGCCAGCAGCCTCTTAGGGGGCACTGAAGCTTTCTTT. Translation gives CASSLLGGTEAFF.